This T cell receptor beta chain was obtained from a study of graft-versus-host responses after intestinal transplantation. Turning to the study itself: The recipients all started with anti-thymocyte globulin induction and then took tacrolimus and steroids for three to four years. Findings and caveats of the study: The study associated peak circulating GvH clone levels with early post-transplant HvG declines. Where graft-donor T cell macrochimerism was present, patients had high graft-versus-host to host-versus-graft clonal ratios in allografts. There were GvH clones found in recipient marrow, and some of them appeared first in ileum or blood.

This CDR3 is 15 amino acids long. Germline assignment: CDR1 MNHEY and CDR2 SVGAGI. Unmatched junction bases numbered 7, after V lost 6 bases and J lost 1 base. Tissue from the graft was processed to free its intraepithelial and lamina propria lymphocytes. Remarks on this clone: Its antigen remains unknown.

Assay used: immunoSEQ multiplex PCR; TCRdb lists only in-frame clones, some missing. Counted here are 35,000 to 40,000 clones, approximately 86% occurring once; the ten biggest clones make up roughly 18%. The chain employs TRBV6-5 and TRBJ2-3, with 7 positions matching TRBD2. The input for sequencing was ileum tissue, taken approximately 200 days after intestinal transplant. This sequence was found in a human patient who received an intestinal transplant, so some T cells may come from the graft donor. The CDR3, as DNA: TGTGCCAGCAGACCTTCTAGCGGCCGCACAGATACGCAGTATTTT. It is translated as CASRPSSGRTDTQYF.